This T cell receptor (beta chain) was identified during a study of cytomegalovirus exposure and HLA in healthy donors. PCR primers comprised 60 Vbeta and 13 Jbeta primers. Repertoires were generated with immunoSEQ multiplex PCR, while TCRdb's copy carries only in-frame clones and drops some. Altogether under 200,000 clones are present, around 88% being singletons, with the ten largest covering almost 2%. Sequenced input: PBMCs. This sequence was found in a woman aged 18-35 years in good health and CMV-seronegative.

This chain's CDR3 is CASSPQGSDNQPQHF. Written as DNA, the CDR3 is TGTGCCAGCAGTCCCCAGGGGAGTGACAATCAGCCCCAGCATTTT. The chain is built from TRBV2 and TRBJ1-5; D possibly corresponds to TRBD1 (6 bases). V lost 5 bases and J 3 bases, leaving 14 bases between the germline ends. The germline CDR1 and CDR2 sequences are SNHLY and FYNNEI. The CDR3 extends over 15 amino acids.